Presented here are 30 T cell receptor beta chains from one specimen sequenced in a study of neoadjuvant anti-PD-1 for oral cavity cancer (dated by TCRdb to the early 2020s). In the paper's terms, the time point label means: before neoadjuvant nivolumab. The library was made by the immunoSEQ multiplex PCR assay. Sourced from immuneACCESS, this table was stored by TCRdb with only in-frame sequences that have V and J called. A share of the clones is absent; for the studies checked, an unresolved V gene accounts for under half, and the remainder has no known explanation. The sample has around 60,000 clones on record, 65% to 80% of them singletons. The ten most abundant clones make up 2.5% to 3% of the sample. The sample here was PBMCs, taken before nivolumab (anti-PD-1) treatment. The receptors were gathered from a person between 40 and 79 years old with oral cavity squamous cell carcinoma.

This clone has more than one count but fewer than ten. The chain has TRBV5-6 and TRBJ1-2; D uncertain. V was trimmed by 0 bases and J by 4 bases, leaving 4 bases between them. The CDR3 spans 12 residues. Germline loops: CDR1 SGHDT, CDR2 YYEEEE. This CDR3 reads CASSLESYGYTF. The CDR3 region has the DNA TGTGCCAGCAGCTTGGAGAGCTATGGCTACACCTTC.

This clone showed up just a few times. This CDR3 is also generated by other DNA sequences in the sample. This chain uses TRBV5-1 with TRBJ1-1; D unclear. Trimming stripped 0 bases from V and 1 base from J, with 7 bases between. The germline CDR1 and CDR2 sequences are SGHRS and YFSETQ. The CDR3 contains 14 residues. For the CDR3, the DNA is TGCGCCAGCAGCTTGGGGGGTCAGAACACTGAAGCTTTCTTT. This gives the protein CASSLGGQNTEAFF.

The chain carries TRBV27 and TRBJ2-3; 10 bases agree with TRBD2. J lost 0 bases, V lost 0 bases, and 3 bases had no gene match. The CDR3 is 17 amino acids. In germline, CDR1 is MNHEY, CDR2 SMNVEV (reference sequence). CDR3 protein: CASSLSGLAPSTDTQYF. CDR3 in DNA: TGTGCCAGCAGTTTATCGGGACTAGCGCCTAGCACAGATACGCAGTATTTT.

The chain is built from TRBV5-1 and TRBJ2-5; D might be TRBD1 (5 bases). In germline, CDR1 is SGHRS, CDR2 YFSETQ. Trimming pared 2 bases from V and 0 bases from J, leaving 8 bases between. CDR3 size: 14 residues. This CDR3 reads CASSFTGDQETQYF. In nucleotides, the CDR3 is TGCGCCAGCAGCTTTACAGGTGACCAAGAGACCCAGTACTTC.

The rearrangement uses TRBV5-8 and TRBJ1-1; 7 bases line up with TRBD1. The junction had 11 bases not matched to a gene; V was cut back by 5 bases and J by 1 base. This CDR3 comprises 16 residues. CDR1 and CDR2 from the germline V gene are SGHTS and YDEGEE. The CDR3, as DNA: TGTGCCAGCAGTCTTACCCCGACAGGGCCGAACACTGAAGCTTTCTTT. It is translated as CASSLTPTGPNTEAFF.

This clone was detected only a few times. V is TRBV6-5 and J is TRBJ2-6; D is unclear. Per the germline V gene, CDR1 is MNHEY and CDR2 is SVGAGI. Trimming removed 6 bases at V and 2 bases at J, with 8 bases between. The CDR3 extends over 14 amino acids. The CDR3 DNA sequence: TGTGCCAGCAGGGTGATAACTGGGGCCAACGTCCTGACTTTC. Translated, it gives CASRVITGANVLTF.

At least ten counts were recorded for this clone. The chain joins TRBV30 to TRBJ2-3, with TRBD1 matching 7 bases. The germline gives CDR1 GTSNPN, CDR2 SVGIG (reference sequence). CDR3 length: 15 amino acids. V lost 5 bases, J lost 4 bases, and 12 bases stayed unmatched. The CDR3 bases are TGTGCCTGGGATCAACTCAGGGGGTCGGCAGATACGCAGTATTTT. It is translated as CAWDQLRGSADTQYF.

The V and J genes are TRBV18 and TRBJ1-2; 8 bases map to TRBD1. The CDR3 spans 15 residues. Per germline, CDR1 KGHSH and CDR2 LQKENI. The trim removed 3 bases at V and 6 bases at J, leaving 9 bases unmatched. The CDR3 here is CASSPIRDRRDGYTF. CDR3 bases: TGTGCCAGCTCACCCATTCGGGACAGGAGGGATGGCTACACCTTC.

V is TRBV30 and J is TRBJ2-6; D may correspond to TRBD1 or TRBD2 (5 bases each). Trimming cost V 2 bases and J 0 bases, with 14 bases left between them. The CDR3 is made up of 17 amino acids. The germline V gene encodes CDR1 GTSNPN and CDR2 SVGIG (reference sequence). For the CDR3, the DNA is TGTGCCTGGAGTAGGGACCCCATTCACTCTGGGGCCAACGTCCTGACTTTC. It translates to CAWSRDPIHSGANVLTF.

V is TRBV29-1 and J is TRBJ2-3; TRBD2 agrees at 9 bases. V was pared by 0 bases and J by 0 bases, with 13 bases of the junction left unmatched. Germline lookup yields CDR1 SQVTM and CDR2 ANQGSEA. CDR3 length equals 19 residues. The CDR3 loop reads CSVEDPVVPSGESTDTQYF. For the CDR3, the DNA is TGCAGCGTTGAAGATCCCGTGGTTCCTAGCGGGGAGAGCACAGATACGCAGTATTTT.

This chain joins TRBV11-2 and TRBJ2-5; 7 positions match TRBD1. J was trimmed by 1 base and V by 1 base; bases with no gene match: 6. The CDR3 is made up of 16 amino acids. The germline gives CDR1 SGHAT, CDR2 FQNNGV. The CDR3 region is CASSLAPGDSQETQYF. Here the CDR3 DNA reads TGTGCCAGCAGCTTAGCTCCAGGGGACAGCCAAGAGACCCAGTACTTC. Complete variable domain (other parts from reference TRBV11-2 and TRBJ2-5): EAGVAQSPRYKIIEKRQSVAFWCNPISGHATLYWYQQILGQGPKLLIQFQNNGVVDDSQLPKDRFSAERLKGVDSTLKIQPAKLEDSAVYLCASSLAPGDSQETQYFGPGTRLLVL.

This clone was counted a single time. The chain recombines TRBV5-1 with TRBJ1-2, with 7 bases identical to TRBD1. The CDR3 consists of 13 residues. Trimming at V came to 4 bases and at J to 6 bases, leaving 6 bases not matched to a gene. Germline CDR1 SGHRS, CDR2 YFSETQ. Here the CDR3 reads CASSPDRRDGYTF. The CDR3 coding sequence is TGCGCCAGCAGCCCGGACAGGAGGGATGGCTACACCTTC.

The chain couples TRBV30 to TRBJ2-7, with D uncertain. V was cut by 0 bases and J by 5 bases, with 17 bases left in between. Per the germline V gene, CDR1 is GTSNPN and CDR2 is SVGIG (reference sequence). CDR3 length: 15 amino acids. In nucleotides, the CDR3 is TGTGCCTGGAGTGTACGAGGTAAGGGAACGGACGAGCAGTACTTC. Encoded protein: CAWSVRGKGTDEQYF.

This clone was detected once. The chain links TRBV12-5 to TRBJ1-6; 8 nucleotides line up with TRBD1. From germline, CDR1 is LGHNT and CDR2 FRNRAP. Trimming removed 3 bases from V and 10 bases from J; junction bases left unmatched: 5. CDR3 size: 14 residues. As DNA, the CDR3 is TGTGCTAGTGGTTTCAGGGGGCTGTGGTCACCCCTCCACTTT. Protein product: CASGFRGLWSPLHF.

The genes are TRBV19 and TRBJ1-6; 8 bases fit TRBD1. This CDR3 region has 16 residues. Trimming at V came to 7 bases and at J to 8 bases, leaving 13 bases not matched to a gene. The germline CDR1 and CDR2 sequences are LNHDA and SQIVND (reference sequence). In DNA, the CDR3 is TGTGCCAGTATATCGACTCGAACAGGGGGAGATTCACCCCTCCACTTT. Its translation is CASISTRTGGDSPLHF.

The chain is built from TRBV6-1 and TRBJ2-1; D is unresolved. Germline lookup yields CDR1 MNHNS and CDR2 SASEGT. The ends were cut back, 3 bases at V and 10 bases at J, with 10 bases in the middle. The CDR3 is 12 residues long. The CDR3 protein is CASSDVGLEQFF. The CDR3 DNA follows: TGTGCCAGCAGTGACGTGGGTCTAGAGCAGTTCTTC.

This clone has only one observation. CDR3 coding DNA: TGCAGCGTGGGACGGGGAGGCACCTACAATGAGCAGTTCTTC. Protein: CSVGRGGTYNEQFF. The V and J genes are TRBV29-1 and TRBJ2-1; weak D call: TRBD2 (6 bases). CDR1 and CDR2 (germline): SQVTM, ANQGSEA. The CDR3 sequence is 14 residues long. Trimming pared 6 bases from V and 2 bases from J, leaving 14 bases between.

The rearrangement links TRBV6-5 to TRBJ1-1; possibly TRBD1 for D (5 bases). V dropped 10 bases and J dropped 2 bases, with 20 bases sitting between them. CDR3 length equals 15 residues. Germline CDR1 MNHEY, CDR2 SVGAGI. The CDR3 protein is CATKRGDRGNTEAFF. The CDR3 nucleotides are TGTGCCACCAAGCGGGGGGATCGAGGCAACACTGAAGCTTTCTTT.

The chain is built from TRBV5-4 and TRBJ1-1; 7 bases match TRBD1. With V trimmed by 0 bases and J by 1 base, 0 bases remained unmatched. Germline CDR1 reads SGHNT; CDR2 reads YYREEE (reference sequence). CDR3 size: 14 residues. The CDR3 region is CASSLGDRNTEAFF. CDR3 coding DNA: TGTGCCAGCAGCTTGGGGGACAGGAACACTGAAGCTTTCTTT.

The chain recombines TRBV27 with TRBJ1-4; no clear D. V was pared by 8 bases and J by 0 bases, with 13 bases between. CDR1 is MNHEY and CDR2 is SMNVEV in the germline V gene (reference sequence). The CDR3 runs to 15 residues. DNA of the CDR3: TGTGCCAGCTCCTCGTTAGGTGCAACTAATGAAAAACTGTTTTTT. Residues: CASSSLGATNEKLFF.

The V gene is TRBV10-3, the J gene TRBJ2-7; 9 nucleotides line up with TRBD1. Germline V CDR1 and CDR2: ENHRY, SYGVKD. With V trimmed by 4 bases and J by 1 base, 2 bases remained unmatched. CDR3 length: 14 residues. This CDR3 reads CAISVGQGSYEQYF. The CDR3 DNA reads TGTGCCATCAGTGTCGGACAGGGGTCCTACGAGCAGTACTTC.

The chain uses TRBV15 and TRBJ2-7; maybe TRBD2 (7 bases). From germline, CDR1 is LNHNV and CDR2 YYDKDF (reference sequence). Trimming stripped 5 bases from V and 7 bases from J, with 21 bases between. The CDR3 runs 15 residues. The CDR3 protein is CATSRLGDMGGEQYF. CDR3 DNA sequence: TGTGCCACCAGCCGACTCGGGGACATGGGGGGGGAGCAGTACTTC. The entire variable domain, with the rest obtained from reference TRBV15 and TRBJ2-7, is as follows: DAMVIQNPRYQVTQFGKPVTLSCSQTLNHNVMYWYQQKSSQAPKLLFHYYDKDFNNEADTPDNFQSRRPNTSFCFLDIRSPGLGDTAMYLCATSRLGDMGGEQYFGPGTRLTVT.

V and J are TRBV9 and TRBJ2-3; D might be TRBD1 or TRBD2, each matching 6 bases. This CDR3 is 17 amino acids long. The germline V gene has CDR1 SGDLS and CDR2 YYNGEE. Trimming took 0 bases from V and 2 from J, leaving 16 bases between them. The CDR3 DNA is TGTGCCAGCAGCGTAGAGGCGGGACAAACCTTCACAGATACGCAGTATTTT. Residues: CASSVEAGQTFTDTQYF.

CDR3 protein: CASSTYYEQYF. The CDR3 region has the DNA TGTGCCAGCAGCACTTACTACGAGCAGTACTTC. This chain links TRBV7-9 with TRBJ2-7; D is ambiguous. The CDR3 length is 11 residues. With 5 bases removed from V and 3 bases from J, the gap between germline ends came to 5 bases. Per the germline V gene, CDR1 is SEHNR and CDR2 is FQNEAQ (reference sequence).

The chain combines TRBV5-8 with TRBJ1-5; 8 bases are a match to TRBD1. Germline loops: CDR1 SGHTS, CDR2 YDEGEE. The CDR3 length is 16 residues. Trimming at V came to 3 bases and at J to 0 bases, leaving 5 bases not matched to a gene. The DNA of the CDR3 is TGTGCCAGCAGCTCCGGACAGGGCCATAGCAATCAGCCCCAGCATTTT. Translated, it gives CASSSGQGHSNQPQHF.

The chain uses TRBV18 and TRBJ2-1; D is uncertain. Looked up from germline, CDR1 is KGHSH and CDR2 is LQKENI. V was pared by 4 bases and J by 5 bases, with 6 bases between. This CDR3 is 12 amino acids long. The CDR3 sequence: CASSLSDNEQFF. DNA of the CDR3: TGTGCCAGCTCACTATCTGACAATGAGCAGTTCTTC.

The CDR3 reads CAWTGDRYGYTF. The CDR3 bases are TGTGCCTGGACAGGGGATCGCTATGGCTACACCTTC. This chain uses TRBV2 with TRBJ1-2; 9 bases line up with TRBD1. Trimming removed 11 bases from V and 4 bases from J; junction bases left unmatched: 5. The CDR3 length is 12 residues. Germline V lookup: CDR1 SNHLY, CDR2 FYNNEI.

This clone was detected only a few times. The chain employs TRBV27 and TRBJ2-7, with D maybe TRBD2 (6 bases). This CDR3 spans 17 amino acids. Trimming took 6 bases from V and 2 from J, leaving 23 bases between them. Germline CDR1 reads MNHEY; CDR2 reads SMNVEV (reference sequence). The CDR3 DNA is TGTGCCAGCAGAGTGAACCAGGGACTCGATCTGACCTACGAGCAGTACTTC. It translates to CASRVNQGLDLTYEQYF.

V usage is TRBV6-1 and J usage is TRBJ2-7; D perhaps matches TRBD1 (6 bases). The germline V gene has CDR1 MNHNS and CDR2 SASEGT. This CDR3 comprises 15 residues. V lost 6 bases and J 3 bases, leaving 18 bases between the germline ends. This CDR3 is CASRGPRGERYEQYF. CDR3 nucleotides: TGTGCCAGCAGGGGTCCCAGGGGTGAACGCTACGAGCAGTACTTC.

Here the CDR3 reads CASSARGGQVVWNTEAFF. DNA for the CDR3: TGTGCCAGCAGCGCAAGGGGTGGACAGGTTGTATGGAACACTGAAGCTTTCTTT. The chain couples TRBV25-1 to TRBJ1-1; TRBD1 matches at 7 bases. CDR1 is MGHDK and CDR2 is SYGVNS in the germline V gene. Trimming removed 6 bases from V and 1 base from J; junction bases left unmatched: 17. The CDR3 has 18 residues.